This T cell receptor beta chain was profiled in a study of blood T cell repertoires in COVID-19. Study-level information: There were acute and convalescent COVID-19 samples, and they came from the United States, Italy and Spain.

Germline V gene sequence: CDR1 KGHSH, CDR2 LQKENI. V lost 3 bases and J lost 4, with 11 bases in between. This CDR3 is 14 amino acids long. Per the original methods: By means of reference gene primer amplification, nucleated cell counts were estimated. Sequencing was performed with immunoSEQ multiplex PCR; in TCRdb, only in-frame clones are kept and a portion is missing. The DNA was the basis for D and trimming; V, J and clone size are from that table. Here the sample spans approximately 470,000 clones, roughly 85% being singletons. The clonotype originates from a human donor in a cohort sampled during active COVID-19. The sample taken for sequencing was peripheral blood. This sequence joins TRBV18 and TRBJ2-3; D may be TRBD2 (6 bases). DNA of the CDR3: TGTGCCAGCTCACCCTTGGGAGGTTCAGATACGCAGTATTTT. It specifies CASSPLGGSDTQYF.